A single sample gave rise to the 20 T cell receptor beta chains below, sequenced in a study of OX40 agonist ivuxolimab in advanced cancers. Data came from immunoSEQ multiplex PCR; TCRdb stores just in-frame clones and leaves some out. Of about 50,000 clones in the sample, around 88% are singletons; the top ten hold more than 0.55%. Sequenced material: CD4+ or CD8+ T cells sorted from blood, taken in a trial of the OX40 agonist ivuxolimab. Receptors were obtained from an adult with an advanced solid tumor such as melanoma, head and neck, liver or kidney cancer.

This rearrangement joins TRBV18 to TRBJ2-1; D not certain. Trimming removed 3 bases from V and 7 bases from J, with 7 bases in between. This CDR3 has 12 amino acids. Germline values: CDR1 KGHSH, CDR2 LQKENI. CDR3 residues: CASSPSRNEQFF. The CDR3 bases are TGTGCCAGCTCACCTTCCCGGAATGAGCAGTTCTTC.

The CDR3 region is CASSYQTFYEQYF. In nucleotides, the CDR3 is TGTGCCAGCAGTTATCAGACATTCTACGAGCAGTACTTC. This chain connects TRBV6-6 to TRBJ2-7; D is ambiguous. The CDR3 contains 13 residues. CDR1 and CDR2 from the germline V gene are MNHNY and SVGAGI (reference sequence). V was pared by 3 bases and J by 3 bases, with 9 bases between.

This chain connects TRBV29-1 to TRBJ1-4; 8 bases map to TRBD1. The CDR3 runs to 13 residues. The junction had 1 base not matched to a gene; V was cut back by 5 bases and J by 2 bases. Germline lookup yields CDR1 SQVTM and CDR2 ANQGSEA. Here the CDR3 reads CSVRTGTNEKLFF. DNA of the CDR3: TGCAGCGTTCGGACAGGGACTAATGAAAAACTGTTTTTT. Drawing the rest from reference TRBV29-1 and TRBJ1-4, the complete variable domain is SAVISQKPSRDICQRGTSLTIQCQVDSQVTMMFWYRQQPGQSLTLIATANQGSEATYESGFVIDKFPISRPNLTFSTLTVSNMSPEDSSIYLCSVRTGTNEKLFFGSGTQLSVL.

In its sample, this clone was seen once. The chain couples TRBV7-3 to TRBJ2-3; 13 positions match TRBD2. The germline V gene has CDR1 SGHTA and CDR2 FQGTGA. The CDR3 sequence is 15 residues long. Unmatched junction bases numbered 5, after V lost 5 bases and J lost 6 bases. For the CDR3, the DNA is TGTGCCAGCAGCCCCGGACTAGCGGGAGCGGATACGCAGTATTTT. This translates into CASSPGLAGADTQYF.

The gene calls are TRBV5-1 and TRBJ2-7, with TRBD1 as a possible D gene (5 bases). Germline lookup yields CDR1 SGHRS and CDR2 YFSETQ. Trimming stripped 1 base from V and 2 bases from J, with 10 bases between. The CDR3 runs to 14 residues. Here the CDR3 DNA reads TGCGCCAGCAGCTTGCAGGGATTCCCCTACGAGCAGTACTTC. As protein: CASSLQGFPYEQYF.

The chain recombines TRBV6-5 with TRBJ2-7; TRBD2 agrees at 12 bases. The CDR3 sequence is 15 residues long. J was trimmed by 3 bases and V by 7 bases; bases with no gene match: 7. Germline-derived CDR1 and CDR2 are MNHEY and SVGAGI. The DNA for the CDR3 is TGTGCCAGCACCGATCTAGCGGGGGGGGGCTACGAGCAGTACTTC. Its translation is CASTDLAGGGYEQYF.

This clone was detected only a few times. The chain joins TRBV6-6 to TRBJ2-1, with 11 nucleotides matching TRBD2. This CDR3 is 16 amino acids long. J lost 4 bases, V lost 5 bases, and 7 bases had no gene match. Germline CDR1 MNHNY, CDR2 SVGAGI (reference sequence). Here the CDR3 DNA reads TGTGCCAGCAGTGCATCTAGCGGGAGGATATACAATGAGCAGTTCTTC. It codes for CASSASSGRIYNEQFF.

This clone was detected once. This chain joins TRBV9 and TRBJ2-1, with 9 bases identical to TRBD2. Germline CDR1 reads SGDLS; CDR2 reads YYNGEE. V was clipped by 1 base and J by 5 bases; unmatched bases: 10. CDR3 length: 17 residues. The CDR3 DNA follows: TGTGCCAGCAGCGTAAGACCCGGGACTAGCCGAAACAATGAGCAGTTCTTC. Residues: CASSVRPGTSRNNEQFF. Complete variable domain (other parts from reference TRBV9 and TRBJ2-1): DSGVTQTPKHLITATGQRVTLRCSPRSGDLSVYWYQQSLDQGLQFLIQYYNGEERAKGNILERFSAQQFPDLHSELNLSSLELGDSALYFCASSVRPGTSRNNEQFFGPGTRLTVL.

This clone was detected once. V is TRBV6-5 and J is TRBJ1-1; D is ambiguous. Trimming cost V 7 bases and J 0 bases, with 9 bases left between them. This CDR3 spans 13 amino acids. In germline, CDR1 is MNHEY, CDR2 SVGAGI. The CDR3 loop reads CASTPVMNTEAFF. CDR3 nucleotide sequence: TGTGCCAGCACCCCAGTAATGAACACTGAAGCTTTCTTT.

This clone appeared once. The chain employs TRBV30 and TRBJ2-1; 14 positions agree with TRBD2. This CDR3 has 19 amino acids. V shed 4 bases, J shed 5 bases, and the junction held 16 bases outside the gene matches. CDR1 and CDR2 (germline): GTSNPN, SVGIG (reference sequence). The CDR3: CAWNRWKGGTSGSHNEQFF. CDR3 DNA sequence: TGTGCCTGGAACCGCTGGAAGGGGGGGACTAGCGGGAGCCACAATGAGCAGTTCTTC.

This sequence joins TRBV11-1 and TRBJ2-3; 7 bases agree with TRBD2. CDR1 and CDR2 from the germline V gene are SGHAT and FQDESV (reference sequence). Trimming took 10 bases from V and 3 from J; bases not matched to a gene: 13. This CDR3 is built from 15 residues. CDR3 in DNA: TGTGCCACCTCGAAAGGGGAGGGGACGACAGATACGCAGTATTTT. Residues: CATSKGEGTTDTQYF.

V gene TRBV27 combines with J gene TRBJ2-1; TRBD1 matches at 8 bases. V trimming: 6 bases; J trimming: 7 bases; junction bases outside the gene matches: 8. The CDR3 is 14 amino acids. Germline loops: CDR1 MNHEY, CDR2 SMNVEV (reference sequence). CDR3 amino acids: CASRSLRQGNEQFF. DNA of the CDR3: TGTGCCAGCAGGTCCCTCCGACAGGGGAATGAGCAGTTCTTC.

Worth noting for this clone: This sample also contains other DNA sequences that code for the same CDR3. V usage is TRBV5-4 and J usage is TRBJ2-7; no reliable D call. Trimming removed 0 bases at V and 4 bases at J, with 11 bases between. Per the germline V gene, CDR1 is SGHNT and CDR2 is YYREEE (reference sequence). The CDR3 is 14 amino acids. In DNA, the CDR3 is TGTGCCAGCAGCTTGGAGGGCGGAACGTACGAGCAGTACTTC. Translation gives CASSLEGGTYEQYF.

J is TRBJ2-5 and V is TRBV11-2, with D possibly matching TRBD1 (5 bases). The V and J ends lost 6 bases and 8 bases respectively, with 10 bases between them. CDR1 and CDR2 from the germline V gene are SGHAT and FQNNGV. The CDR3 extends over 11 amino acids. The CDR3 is CASSRQITQYF. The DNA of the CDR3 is TGTGCCAGCAGTCGACAGATCACCCAGTACTTC.

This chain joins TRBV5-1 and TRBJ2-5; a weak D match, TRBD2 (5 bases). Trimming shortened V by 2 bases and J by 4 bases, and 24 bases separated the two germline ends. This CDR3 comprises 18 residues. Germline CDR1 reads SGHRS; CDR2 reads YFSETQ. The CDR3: CASSFFGLYKGGGETQYF. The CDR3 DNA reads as TGCGCCAGCAGCTTTTTTGGACTTTATAAGGGCGGTGGAGAGACCCAGTACTTC.

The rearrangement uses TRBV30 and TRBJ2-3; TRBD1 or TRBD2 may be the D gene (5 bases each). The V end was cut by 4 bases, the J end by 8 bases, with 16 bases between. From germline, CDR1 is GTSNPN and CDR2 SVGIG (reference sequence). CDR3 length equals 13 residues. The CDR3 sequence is CAWNLGTAVTQYF. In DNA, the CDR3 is TGTGCCTGGAATCTCGGGACGGCAGTTACGCAGTATTTT.

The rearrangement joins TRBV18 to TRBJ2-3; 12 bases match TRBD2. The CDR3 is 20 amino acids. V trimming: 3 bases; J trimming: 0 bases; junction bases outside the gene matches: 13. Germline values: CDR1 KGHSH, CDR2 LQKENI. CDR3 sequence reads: CASSPKTGGLAGTSTDTQYF. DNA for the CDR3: TGTGCCAGCTCACCCAAGACAGGAGGACTAGCGGGAACTAGCACAGATACGCAGTATTTT.

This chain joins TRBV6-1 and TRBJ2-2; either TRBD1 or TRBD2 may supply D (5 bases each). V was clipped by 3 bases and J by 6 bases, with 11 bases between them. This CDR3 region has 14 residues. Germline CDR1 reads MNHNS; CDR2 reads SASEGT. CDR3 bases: TGTGCCAGCAGTGAGTCCGGGGCCGCCGGGGAGCTGTTTTTT. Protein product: CASSESGAAGELFF.

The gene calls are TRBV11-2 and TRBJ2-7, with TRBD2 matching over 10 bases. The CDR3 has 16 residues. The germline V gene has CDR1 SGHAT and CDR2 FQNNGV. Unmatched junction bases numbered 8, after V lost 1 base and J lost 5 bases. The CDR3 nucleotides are TGTGCCAGCAGCTTAGTGGCTAGCGGGAGCAACCACGAGCAGTACTTC. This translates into CASSLVASGSNHEQYF.

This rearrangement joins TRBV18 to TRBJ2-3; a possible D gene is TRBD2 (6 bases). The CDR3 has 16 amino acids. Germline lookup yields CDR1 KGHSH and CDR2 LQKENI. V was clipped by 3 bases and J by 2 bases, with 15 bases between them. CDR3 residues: CASSPRGGSITDTQYF. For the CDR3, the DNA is TGTGCCAGCTCACCCCGGGGAGGATCAATCACAGATACGCAGTATTTT.